The sequence of this T cell receptor beta chain was determined in a study of OX40 agonist ivuxolimab in advanced cancers. Across the study: From roughly 23 to 90 years was the age range, with a mean of around 56 years, and roughly 80% were male.

Overall study findings and caveats: Some nonresponders also had low normalized T-cell clonal expansion. The study observed clonal expansion of CD4+ and CD8+ blood T cells by week 6 at 0.1 to 3.0 mg/kg.

The germline V gene has CDR1 SGHRS and CDR2 YFSETQ. The J segment lost 0 bases and the V segment lost 10 bases, leaving 6 bases of the junction unmatched. This CDR3 is built from 14 residues. Collection of blood occurred at baseline, at cycle 4 day 1, and at cycle 7 day 1. The data were produced by immunoSEQ multiplex PCR, yet TCRdb's version contains in-frame clones alone and is incomplete. This sample has 95,000 to 150,000 clones, with 90% to 95% found just once. Notes on this clone: Its antigen is not known.

The receptor's source is an adult with an advanced solid tumor such as melanoma, head and neck, liver or kidney cancer. This specimen was CD4+ or CD8+ T cells sorted from blood, taken in a trial of the OX40 agonist ivuxolimab. The genes are TRBV5-1 and TRBJ2-2; 7 bases line up with TRBD2. The CDR3 DNA reads as TGCGCCTCATGGGGACTATCGAACACCGGGGAGCTGTTTTTT. Translation: CASWGLSNTGELFF.